A single sample gave rise to the 20 T cell receptor beta chains below, sequenced in a study of T-cell reconstitution after alpha-beta-depleted transplantation in children. Researchers prepared the TCRbeta library using unique molecular identifiers, the study reports. TCRdb re-derived calls from the PCR reads in MiXCR, one entry per CDR3 protein. The table lists approximately 420,000 distinct CDR3 sequences, roughly a tenth of them singletons, with roughly 6% in the top ten. The sample was PBMCs from the stem cell graft donor, taken from the stem cell graft. These receptor sequences come from a human donor who donated a stem cell graft to a child with acute myeloid leukemia.

This clonotype occurred many times. V usage is TRBV9 and J usage is TRBJ2-1, with 12 bases lining up with TRBD2. Trimming took 3 bases from V and 1 from J; bases not matched to a gene: 5. CDR1 and CDR2 (germline): SGDLS, YYNGEE. This CDR3 contains 17 residues. This CDR3 reads CASSAGGLAGSYNEQFF. The CDR3 nucleotides are TGTGCCAGCAGCGCAGGGGGACTAGCGGGTTCCTACAATGAGCAGTTCTTC.

In this sample, this clonotype turned up a few times. V and J are TRBV2 and TRBJ2-1; no clear D gene. This CDR3 has 10 residues. Germline values: CDR1 SNHLY, CDR2 FYNNEI. Trimming stripped 8 bases from V and 10 bases from J, with 9 bases between. The CDR3 is CASERGEQFF. The CDR3 DNA sequence: TGTGCCAGCGAGAGAGGAGAGCAGTTCTTC. Together with reference TRBV2 and TRBJ2-1, the CDR3 gives the full variable domain: EPEVTQTPSHQVTQMGQEVILRCVPISNHLYFYWYRQILGQKVEFLVSFYNNEISEKSEIFDDQFSVERPDGSNFTLKIRSTKLEDSAMYFCASERGEQFFGPGTRLTVL.

A few counts support this clonotype. The rearrangement uses TRBV7-2 and TRBJ1-4; D ambiguous. V was trimmed by 6 bases and J by 8 bases, leaving 19 bases between them. The CDR3 sequence is 15 residues long. CDR1 is SGHTA, CDR2 FQGNSA, per germline. The CDR3 region has the DNA TGTGCCAGCAGGCCCCCTGGGCAGCCCGGGGAAAAACTGTTTTTT. It translates to CASRPPGQPGEKLFF.

This clonotype came up a few times. The V gene is TRBV10-1, the J gene TRBJ2-1, with D uncertain. Germline V CDR1 and CDR2: WNHNN, SYGVQD (reference sequence). The CDR3 length is 15 residues. V lost 5 bases to trimming and J lost 6 bases, with 17 bases between them. This CDR3 is CASSFSGRQRNEQFF. DNA for the CDR3: TGCGCCAGCAGTTTTTCGGGCAGGCAGCGCAATGAGCAGTTCTTC.

V usage is TRBV5-1 and J usage is TRBJ2-3, with a possible D match to TRBD1 (5 bases). Between the trimmed V and J ends, which lost 7 bases and 5 bases, there was a span of 17 bases. The germline V gene encodes CDR1 SGHRS and CDR2 YFSETQ. The CDR3 sequence is 14 residues long. CDR3 protein: CASSRVKGEDTQYF. The CDR3 coding sequence is TGCGCCAGCTCCCGGGTTAAAGGGGAAGATACGCAGTATTTT.

This clonotype was picked up a small number of times. The chain joins TRBV7-8 to TRBJ2-3; 7 bases fit TRBD2. J was trimmed by 4 bases and V by 1 base; bases with no gene match: 8. CDR1 and CDR2 from the germline V gene are SGHVS and FQNEAQ. There are 16 residues in the CDR3. The CDR3 DNA follows: TGTGCCAGCAGCTTAGTGGGTAGCGGGCCTTCAGATACGCAGTATTTT. This encodes CASSLVGSGPSDTQYF.

This clonotype was found a few times. The V and J genes are TRBV12-3 or TRBV12-4 and TRBJ1-6; tentative D call: TRBD1 (6 bases). This CDR3 is 15 amino acids long. Trimming removed 1 base at V and 8 bases at J, with 12 bases between. CDR3: CASSLGGARYSPLHF. The CDR3 DNA is TGTGCCAGCAGTTTAGGGGGGGCTAGGTATTCACCCCTCCACTTT.

This clonotype was seen only a few times. The chain carries TRBV5-5 and TRBJ1-5, with a tentative D call TRBD1 (5 bases). From germline, CDR1 is SGHKS and CDR2 YYEKEE (reference sequence). Between the trimmed V and J ends, which lost 0 bases and 5 bases, there was a span of 9 bases. The CDR3 extends over 14 amino acids. Here the CDR3 reads CASSLGRGHQPQHF. The CDR3 region has the DNA TGTGCCAGCAGCTTGGGTCGGGGACATCAGCCCCAGCATTTT.

This clonotype has a handful of counts. The gene calls are TRBV5-1 and TRBJ2-7; the D gene is possibly TRBD2 (6 bases). V gave up 4 bases and J gave up 2 bases, with 10 bases separating them. The germline V gene has CDR1 SGHRS and CDR2 YFSETQ. The CDR3 totals 13 residues. CDR3 protein: CASSPGLTYEQYV. CDR3 in DNA: TGCGCCAGCAGCCCCGGACTAACCTACGAGCAGTACGTC.

The chain couples TRBV7-6 to TRBJ1-2, with a weak D call TRBD1 (5 bases). CDR1 and CDR2 (germline): SGHVS, FNYEAQ. The V end lost 4 bases, the J end lost 3 bases, and 9 bases lay between the germline ends. The CDR3 length is 13 residues. The CDR3 sequence: CASSSQVDYGYTF. The CDR3, as DNA: TGTGCCAGCAGCTCACAGGTCGACTATGGCTACACCTTC. The full variable domain, its missing parts supplied by reference TRBV7-6 and TRBJ1-2, is GAGVSQSPRYKVTKRGQDVALRCDPISGHVSLYWYRQALGQGPEFLTYFNYEAQQDKSGLPNDRFSAERPEGSISTLTIQRTEQRDSAMYRCASSSQVDYGYTFGSGTRLTVV.

V and J are TRBV10-3 and TRBJ2-1; TRBD1 matches 11 bases. The CDR3 totals 17 residues. In germline, CDR1 is ENHRY, CDR2 SYGVKD. Losses at the gene ends were 6 bases for V and 7 bases for J; bases not matched to a gene: 14. CDR3 sequence (DNA): TGTGCCATCAGACCCAGCCCGGGACAGGGGGAGTCTAATGAGCAGTTCTTC. Translating it yields CAIRPSPGQGESNEQFF.

This clonotype showed up just a few times. The V call is TRBV3-1, the J call TRBJ2-3; TRBD2 might be the D (5 bases). The V gene's germline CDR1 is LGHDT and CDR2 YNNKEL (reference sequence). Trimming took off 1 base at V and 2 bases at J, with 16 bases between the two ends. The CDR3 sequence is 17 residues long. CDR3 DNA: TGTGCCAGCAGCCAAGTAGCAGCGGAGTCCATCACAGATACGCAGTATTTT. It codes for CASSQVAAESITDTQYF.

In this sample, this clonotype turned up once. The V gene is TRBV12-3 or TRBV12-4, the J gene TRBJ1-3; D not resolved. The CDR3 extends over 13 amino acids. Trimming took 5 bases from V and 6 from J, leaving 11 bases between them. CDR3 in amino acids: CASSLATKNTIYF. CDR3 nucleotides: TGTGCCAGCAGTCTCGCCACAAAAAACACCATATATTTT.

This clonotype was seen more than once but under ten times. This rearrangement joins TRBV29-1 to TRBJ2-6; 7 bases line up with TRBD1. The junction had 6 bases not matched to a gene; V was cut back by 1 base and J by 0 bases. Germline assignment: CDR1 SQVTM and CDR2 ANQGSEA. The CDR3 contains 17 residues. This chain's CDR3 is CSVEGRQGISGANVLTF. The CDR3 nucleotides are TGCAGCGTTGAAGGTCGACAGGGCATCTCTGGGGCCAACGTCCTGACTTTC. Together with reference TRBV29-1 and TRBJ2-6, the CDR3 gives the full variable domain: SAVISQKPSRDICQRGTSLTIQCQVDSQVTMMFWYRQQPGQSLTLIATANQGSEATYESGFVIDKFPISRPNLTFSTLTVSNMSPEDSSIYLCSVEGRQGISGANVLTFGAGSRLTVL.

This clonotype has at least ten counts. V usage is TRBV29-1 and J usage is TRBJ2-2; TRBD1 matches 7 bases. Trimming took 6 bases from V and 0 from J; bases not matched to a gene: 4. The CDR3 is 14 residues long. Germline CDR1 reads SQVTM; CDR2 reads ANQGSEA. CDR3 sequence reads: CSVQGITNTGELFF. In nucleotides, the CDR3 is TGCAGCGTACAGGGGATCACGAACACCGGGGAGCTGTTTTTT.

This chain uses TRBV20-1 with TRBJ2-3; D may be TRBD2 (5 bases). CDR1 and CDR2 from the germline V gene are DFQATT and SNEGSKA (reference sequence). CDR3 length: 16 residues. With 1 base removed from V and 2 bases from J, the gap between germline ends came to 16 bases. Written as DNA, the CDR3 is TGCAGTGCTAGAGCCACCGCGGGCGTACCCACAGATACGCAGTATTTT. Protein product: CSARATAGVPTDTQYF.

This clonotype was counted at least ten times. The rearrangement joins TRBV5-6 to TRBJ2-7, with D hard to call. Germline V lookup: CDR1 SGHDT, CDR2 YYEEEE. Trimming pared 1 base from V and 0 bases from J, leaving 5 bases between. This CDR3 has 13 residues. The chain's CDR3 is CASSLSASYEQYF. The CDR3 coding sequence is TGTGCCAGCAGCTTGAGCGCCTCCTACGAGCAGTACTTC.

This clonotype was seen at least ten times. V usage is TRBV12-3 or TRBV12-4 and J usage is TRBJ2-7; possibly TRBD2 for D (5 bases). The CDR3 extends over 11 amino acids. Trimming removed 2 bases from V and 7 bases from J, with 6 bases in between. The chain's CDR3 is CASSLRGEQYF. Here the CDR3 DNA reads TGTGCCAGCAGTTTACGAGGGGAGCAGTACTTC.

This clonotype was found many times. The chain uses TRBV12-3 or TRBV12-4 and TRBJ1-2, with a possible D match to TRBD1 (5 bases). CDR3 length: 13 residues. The ends were cut back, 10 bases at V and 0 bases at J, with 12 bases in the middle. In DNA form, the CDR3 reads TGTGCCACCAGGGCAGCATCTAACTATGGCTACACCTTC. It yields the protein CATRAASNYGYTF.

V usage is TRBV10-3 and J usage is TRBJ2-3, with D hard to call. Germline V gene lookup returns CDR1 ENHRY and CDR2 SYGVKD. V gave up 0 bases and J gave up 4 bases, with 8 bases separating them. The CDR3 extends over 14 amino acids. CDR3 protein: CAISESVLPDTQYF. CDR3 in DNA: TGTGCCATCAGTGAGTCTGTCTTGCCAGATACGCAGTATTTT.